This TCR beta chain stems from a study of low-dose radiotherapy and immunotherapy resistance in tumors. About the research overall: The study delivered 0.5 Gy per fraction every 2 weeks to Cohort 1, totaling 6.5 Gy.

As to time point: before trial treatment. Enrollment required an advanced solid tumor negative for tumor-infiltrating lymphocytes. Alpha and beta chains were covered, as first-strand cDNA relied on TRAV- and TRBV-specific primers. With a constant-region primer and a V-primer adapter, TCRs were subjected to 20 PCR cycles of amplification. Isolated mRNA underwent amplification via in vitro transcription. MiXCR was run by TCRdb on the reads, yielding one entry per CDR3 protein. This table holds around 69,000 distinct CDR3 sequences, roughly 30% found once. The CDR3 has 12 residues. Germline V CDR1 and CDR2: GTSNPN, SVGIG (reference sequence). V was clipped by 5 bases and J by 8 bases, with 15 bases between them.

The source was PBMCs, collected before treatment. The TCR originated in a female donor with ovarian cancer. The chain employs TRBV30 and TRBJ1-2, with D hard to call. The CDR3 coding sequence is TGTGCCTGGGCTCGTCGGCAGAGGGGCTACACCTTC. This translates into CAWARRQRGYTF.